The 5 T cell receptor beta chains reported below all come from one sample, sequenced in a study of cytomegalovirus exposure and HLA in healthy donors. In the PCR, 60 Vbeta and 13 Jbeta primers were used. Measured with immunoSEQ multiplex PCR; TCRdb has only the in-frame clones, and not every one. The sample data list roughly 50,000 clones. The sequenced material came from PBMCs. The receptors were sampled from a male donor in good health and CMV-seropositive.

The chain joins TRBV5-6 to TRBJ1-5, with D uncertain. The CDR3 extends over 15 amino acids. Germline assignment: CDR1 SGHDT and CDR2 YYEEEE. V was cut by 5 bases and J by 2 bases, with 14 bases left in between. The CDR3 region is CASSKSWEGNQPQHF. The DNA for the CDR3 is TGTGCCAGCAGTAAGTCCTGGGAGGGCAATCAGCCCCAGCATTTT.

The V call is TRBV4-3, the J call TRBJ1-5; no reliable D call. The ends were cut back, 0 bases at V and 5 bases at J, with 11 bases in the middle. Per the germline V gene, CDR1 is LGHNA and CDR2 is YSLEER. The CDR3 has 15 amino acids. CDR3 region: CASSQEEAPDQPQHF. CDR3 DNA: TGCGCCAGCAGCCAAGAGGAGGCGCCTGATCAGCCCCAGCATTTT.

CDR3 nucleotides: TGTGCCATCAGAGTAGCGGGGGGTAGCCACGAGCAGTACTTC. Amino acid sequence: CAIRVAGGSHEQYF. The chain combines TRBV10-3 with TRBJ2-7, with 10 bases that match TRBD2. The ends lost 6 bases at V and 5 bases at J; junction bases unmatched: 7. Germline values: CDR1 ENHRY, CDR2 SYGVKD. The CDR3 sequence is 14 residues long.

The chain joins TRBV7-2 to TRBJ1-5; D is unclear. Germline V gene lookup returns CDR1 SGHTA and CDR2 FQGNSA. V was cut by 4 bases and J by 7 bases, with 11 bases left in between. The CDR3 covers 13 residues. The CDR3 nucleotides read TGTGCCAGCAGCTATAGAGGCCAACAGCCCCAGCATTTT. Encoded protein: CASSYRGQQPQHF.

In DNA, the CDR3 is TGCGCCAGCAGCCCCGCGGGGAGCTCCTACGAGCAGTACTTC. Translation gives CASSPAGSSYEQYF. The chain has TRBV5-1 and TRBJ2-5; D is perhaps TRBD2 (6 bases). The J call may be wrong; the DNA end is better matched by TRBJ2-7. Germline assignment: CDR1 SGHRS and CDR2 YFSETQ. The CDR3 totals 14 residues.